This TCR beta chain emerged from a study of early T cells in non-severe SARS-CoV-2 infection. For the study at large: Alpha and beta chains were unpaired, from unsorted whole-blood bulk RNA.

Each single cDNA molecule received a unique molecular identifier. MiXCR, run by TCRdb on the 5' RACE reads, gives a single entry per CDR3 protein. The repertoire holds approximately 65,000 distinct CDR3 sequences, around 10% seen once, with about 2.8% in the top ten. The CDR3 length is 15 residues. The ends were cut back, 6 bases at V and 2 bases at J, with 11 bases in the middle. Germline V gene sequence: CDR1 MNHEY, CDR2 SVGEGT. Sample share makes this clonotype medium-sized. Its antigen is undetermined. Study-wide findings and caveats: Reliance on VDJdb matching favored anti-spike CD8 responses; private and CD4 specificities were missed.

This sequence joins TRBV6-2 or TRBV6-3 and TRBJ2-6, with D possibly matching TRBD1 (7 bases). Here the sequenced sample was whole blood, taken at baseline. This clonotype was sampled from an adult who was a healthcare worker with PCR-confirmed SARS-CoV-2 infection or an uninfected control (not recorded which). CDR3 in DNA: TGTGCCAGCAGCTCCAGGGGGGCTGGGGCCAACGTCCTGACTTTC. Translation: CASSSRGAGANVLTF.